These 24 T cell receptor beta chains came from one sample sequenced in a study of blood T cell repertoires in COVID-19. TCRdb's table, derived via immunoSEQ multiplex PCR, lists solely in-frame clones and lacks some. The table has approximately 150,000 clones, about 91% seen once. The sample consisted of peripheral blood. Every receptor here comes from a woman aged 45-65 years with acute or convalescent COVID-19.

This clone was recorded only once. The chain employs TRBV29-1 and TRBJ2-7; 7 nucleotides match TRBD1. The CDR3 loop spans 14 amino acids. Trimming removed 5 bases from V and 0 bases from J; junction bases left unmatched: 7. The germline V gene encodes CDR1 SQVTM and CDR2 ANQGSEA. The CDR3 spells CSVSGQVSSYEQYF. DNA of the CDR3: TGCAGCGTTTCCGGACAGGTGAGCTCCTACGAGCAGTACTTC.

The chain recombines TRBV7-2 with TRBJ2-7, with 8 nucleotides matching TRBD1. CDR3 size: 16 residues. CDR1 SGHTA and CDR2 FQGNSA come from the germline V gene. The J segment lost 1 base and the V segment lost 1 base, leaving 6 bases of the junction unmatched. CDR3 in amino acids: CASSLVSRGLSYEQYF. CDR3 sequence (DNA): TGTGCCAGCAGCTTAGTTTCCAGGGGGCTGTCCTACGAGCAGTACTTC.

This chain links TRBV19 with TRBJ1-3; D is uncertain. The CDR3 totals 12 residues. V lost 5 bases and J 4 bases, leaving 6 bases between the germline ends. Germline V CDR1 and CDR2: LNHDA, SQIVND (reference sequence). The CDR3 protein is CASSSQGNTIYF. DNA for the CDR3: TGTGCCAGTAGTTCGCAGGGAAACACCATATATTTT.

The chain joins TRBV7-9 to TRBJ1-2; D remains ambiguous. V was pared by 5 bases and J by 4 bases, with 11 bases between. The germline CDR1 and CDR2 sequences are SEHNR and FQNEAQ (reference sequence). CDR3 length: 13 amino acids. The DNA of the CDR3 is TGTGCCAGCAGCAATCGGGGTCTCTATGGCTACACCTTC. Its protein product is CASSNRGLYGYTF. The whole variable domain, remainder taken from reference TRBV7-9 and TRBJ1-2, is DTGVSQNPRHKITKRGQNVTFRCDPISEHNRLYWYRQTLGQGPEFLTYFQNEAQLEKSRLLSDRFSAERPKGSFSTLEIQRTEQGDSAMYLCASSNRGLYGYTFGSGTRLTVV.

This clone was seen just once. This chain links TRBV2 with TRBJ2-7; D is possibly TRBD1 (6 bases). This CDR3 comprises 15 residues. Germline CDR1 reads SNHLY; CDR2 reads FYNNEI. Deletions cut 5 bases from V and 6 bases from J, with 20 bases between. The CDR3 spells CASSSRRRQGSEQYF. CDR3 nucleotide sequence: TGTGCCAGCAGTTCCCGGCGGCGTCAGGGGTCCGAGCAGTACTTC.

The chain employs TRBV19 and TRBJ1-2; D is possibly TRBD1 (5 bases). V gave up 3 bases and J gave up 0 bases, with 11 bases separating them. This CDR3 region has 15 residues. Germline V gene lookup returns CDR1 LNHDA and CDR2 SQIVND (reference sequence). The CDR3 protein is CASSIYSTANYGYTF. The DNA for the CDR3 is TGTGCCAGTAGTATCTACTCGACAGCTAACTATGGCTACACCTTC.

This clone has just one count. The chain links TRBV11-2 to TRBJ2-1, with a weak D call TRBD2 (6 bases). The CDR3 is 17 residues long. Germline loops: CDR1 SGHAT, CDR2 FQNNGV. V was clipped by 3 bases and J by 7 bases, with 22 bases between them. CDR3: CASSFYSGTQGGNEQFF. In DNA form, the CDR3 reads TGTGCCAGCAGCTTTTATTCCGGGACTCAAGGAGGGAATGAGCAGTTCTTC.

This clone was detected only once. The CDR3 sequence is CASSFETGGGTDTQYF. CDR3 DNA: TGTGCCAGCAGCTTTGAGACAGGGGGCGGCACAGATACGCAGTATTTT. The chain carries TRBV11-3 and TRBJ2-3; 10 bases fit TRBD1. Germline V gene data show CDR1 as SGHNT and CDR2 as YENEEA. CDR3 length equals 16 residues. Trimming removed 3 bases from V and 1 base from J; junction bases left unmatched: 4.

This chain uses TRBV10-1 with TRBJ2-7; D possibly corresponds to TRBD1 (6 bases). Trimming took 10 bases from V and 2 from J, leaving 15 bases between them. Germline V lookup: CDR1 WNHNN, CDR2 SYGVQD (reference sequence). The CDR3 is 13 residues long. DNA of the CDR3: TGCGCCACTCCCGGGCACAGGGCCTACGAGCAGTACTTC. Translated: CATPGHRAYEQYF.

The CDR3 region has the DNA TGCGCCAGCAGCCAAGAGCCGGGGGACAGTCCAGTCAATGAAAAACTGTTTTTT. Protein product: CASSQEPGDSPVNEKLFF. V and J are TRBV4-1 and TRBJ1-4; TRBD1 agrees at 7 bases. The ends lost 0 bases at V and 5 bases at J; junction bases unmatched: 12. The CDR3 runs to 18 residues. CDR1 and CDR2 (germline): MGHRA, YSYEKL.

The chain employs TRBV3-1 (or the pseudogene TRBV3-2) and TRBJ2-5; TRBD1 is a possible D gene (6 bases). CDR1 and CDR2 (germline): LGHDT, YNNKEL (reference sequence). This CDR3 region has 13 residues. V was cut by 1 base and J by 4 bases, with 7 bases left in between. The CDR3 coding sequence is TGTGCCAGCAGCCAAGGCAGGGGAGAGACCCAGTACTTC. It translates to CASSQGRGETQYF.

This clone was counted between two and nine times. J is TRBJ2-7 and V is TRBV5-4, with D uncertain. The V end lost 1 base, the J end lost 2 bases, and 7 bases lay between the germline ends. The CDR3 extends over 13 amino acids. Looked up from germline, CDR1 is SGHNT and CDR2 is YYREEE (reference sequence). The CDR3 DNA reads TGTGCCAGCAGCTTGTTACGGGCCTACGAGCAGTACTTC. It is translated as CASSLLRAYEQYF.

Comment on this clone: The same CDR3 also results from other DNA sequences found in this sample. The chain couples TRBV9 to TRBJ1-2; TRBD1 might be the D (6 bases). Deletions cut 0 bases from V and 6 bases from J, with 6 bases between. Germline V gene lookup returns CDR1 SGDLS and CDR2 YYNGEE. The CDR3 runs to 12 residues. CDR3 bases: TGTGCCAGCAGCGTAGACAGGGATGGCTACACCTTC. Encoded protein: CASSVDRDGYTF.

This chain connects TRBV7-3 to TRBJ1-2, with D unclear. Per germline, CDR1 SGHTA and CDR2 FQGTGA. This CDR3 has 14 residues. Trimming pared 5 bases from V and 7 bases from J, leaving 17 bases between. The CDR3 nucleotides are TGTGCCAGCAGCCAAGGCGGAGGGCGCGGTGGCTACACCTTC. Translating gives CASSQGGGRGGYTF.

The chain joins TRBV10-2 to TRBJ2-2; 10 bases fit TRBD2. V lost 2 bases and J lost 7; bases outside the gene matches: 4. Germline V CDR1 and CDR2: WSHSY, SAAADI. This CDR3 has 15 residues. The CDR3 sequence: CASSESSGGIGELFF. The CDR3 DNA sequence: TGCGCCAGCAGTGAGAGTAGCGGGGGGATCGGGGAGCTGTTTTTT.

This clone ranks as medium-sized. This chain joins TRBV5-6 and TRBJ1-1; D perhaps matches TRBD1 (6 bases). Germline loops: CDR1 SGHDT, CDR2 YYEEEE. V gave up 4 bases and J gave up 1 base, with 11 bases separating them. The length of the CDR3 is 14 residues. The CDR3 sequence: CASSDTGRNTEAFF. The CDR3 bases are TGTGCCAGCAGCGATACAGGGCGGAACACTGAAGCTTTCTTT.

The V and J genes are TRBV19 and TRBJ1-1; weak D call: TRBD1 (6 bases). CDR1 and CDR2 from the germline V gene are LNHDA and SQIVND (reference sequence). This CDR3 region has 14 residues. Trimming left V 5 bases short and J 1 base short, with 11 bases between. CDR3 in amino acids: CASSFRTENTEAFF. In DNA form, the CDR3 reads TGTGCCAGTAGTTTCCGGACAGAGAACACTGAAGCTTTCTTT.

The DNA of the CDR3 is TGTGCCAGCAGCTTCGAGGGAAACACCATATATTTT. Translated, it gives CASSFEGNTIYF. The genes are TRBV5-6 and TRBJ1-3, with D uncertain. Germline CDR1 is SGHDT and CDR2 is YYEEEE. Between the trimmed V and J ends, which lost 2 bases and 4 bases, there was a span of 4 bases. The CDR3 has 12 residues.

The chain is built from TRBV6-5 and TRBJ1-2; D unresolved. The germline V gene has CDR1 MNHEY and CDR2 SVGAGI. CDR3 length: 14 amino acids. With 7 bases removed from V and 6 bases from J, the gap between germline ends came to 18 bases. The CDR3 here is CASTPEWARNGYTF. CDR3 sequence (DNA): TGTGCCAGCACCCCCGAGTGGGCTCGTAATGGCTACACCTTC.

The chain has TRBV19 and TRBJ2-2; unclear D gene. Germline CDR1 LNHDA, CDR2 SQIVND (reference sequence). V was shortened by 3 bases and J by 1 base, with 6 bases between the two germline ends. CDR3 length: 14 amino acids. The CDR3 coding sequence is TGTGCCAGTAGTATTACTTGGAACACCGGGGAGCTGTTTTTT. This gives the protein CASSITWNTGELFF.

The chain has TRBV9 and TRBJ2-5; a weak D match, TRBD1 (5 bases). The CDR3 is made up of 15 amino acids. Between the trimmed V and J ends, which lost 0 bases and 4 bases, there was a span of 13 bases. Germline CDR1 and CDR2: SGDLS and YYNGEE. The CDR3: CASSVGRVSPETQYF. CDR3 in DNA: TGTGCCAGCAGCGTAGGCAGGGTGAGTCCAGAGACCCAGTACTTC.

CDR3: CASSRSSYNEQFF. DNA for the CDR3: TGTGCCAGCAGCAGGAGCTCCTACAATGAGCAGTTCTTC. This chain links TRBV5-4 with TRBJ2-1; D not resolved. Trimming took off 4 bases at V and 0 bases at J, with 5 bases between the two ends. CDR1 SGHNT and CDR2 YYREEE come from the germline V gene (reference sequence). This CDR3 is built from 13 residues.

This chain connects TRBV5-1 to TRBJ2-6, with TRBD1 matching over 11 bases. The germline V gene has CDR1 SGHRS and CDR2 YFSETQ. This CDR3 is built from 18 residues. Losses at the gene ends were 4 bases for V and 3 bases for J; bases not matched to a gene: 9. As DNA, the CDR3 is TGCGCCAGCAGCCCGGGACAGGGGGGACCTCTTGGGGCCAACGTCCTGACTTTC. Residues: CASSPGQGGPLGANVLTF. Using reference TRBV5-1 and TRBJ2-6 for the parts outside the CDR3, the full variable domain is KAGVTQTPRYLIKTRGQQVTLSCSPISGHRSVSWYQQTPGQGLQFLFEYFSETQRNKGNFPGRFSGRQFSNSRSEMNVSTLELGDSALYLCASSPGQGGPLGANVLTFGAGSRLTVL.

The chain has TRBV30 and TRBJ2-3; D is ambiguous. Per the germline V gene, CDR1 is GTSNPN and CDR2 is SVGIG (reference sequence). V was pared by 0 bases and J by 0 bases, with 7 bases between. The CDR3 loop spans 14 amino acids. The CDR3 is CAWSVLKSTDTQYF. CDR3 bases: TGTGCCTGGAGTGTACTCAAGAGCACAGATACGCAGTATTTT.